Following are 25 T cell receptor beta chains from one sample sequenced in a study of breast tumors, draining lymph nodes, adjacent tissues. The lymph nodes were axillary draining lymph nodes from breast cancer patients. TCRdb called the multiplex PCR reads again in MiXCR, with one record for every CDR3 protein. This table has some 230,000 distinct CDR3 sequences, under 40% appearing once. Sequenced input: axillary lymph node tissue. The receptors derive from a female donor with breast cancer. Some clones in this sample may be carry-over from other donors' samples.

This clonotype was seen only a few times. A much larger clonotype is one base distant, so this may be a read error. This sequence joins TRBV7-9 and TRBJ2-1, with a tentative D call TRBD1 (5 bases). The CDR3 contains 15 residues. CDR1 and CDR2 (germline): SEHNR, FQNEAQ (reference sequence). CDR3 sequence (DNA): TGTGCCAGCAGCCCAGTAAGGGGCTCCTACAATGAGCAGCTCTTC. Translating gives CASSPVRGSYNEQLF.

This clonotype was seen a few times. A much bigger clone sits one base away, suggesting this may be a read error. This chain uses TRBV6-6 with TRBJ1-5; possibly TRBD1 for D (5 bases). Germline loops: CDR1 MNHNY, CDR2 SVGAGI (reference sequence). This CDR3 spans 13 amino acids. V was trimmed by 5 bases and J by 5 bases, leaving 10 bases between them. DNA of the CDR3: TGTGCCAGCAGTCACGGCAGGGATCAGCCCCAGCATTTT. As protein: CASSHGRDQPQHF.

The rearrangement uses TRBV29-1 and TRBJ2-7; a possible D gene is TRBD1 (7 bases). The CDR3 has 13 residues. V shed 5 bases and J shed 4 bases, with 15 bases lying between them. The V gene's germline CDR1 is SQVTM and CDR2 ANQGSEA. The CDR3 coding sequence is TGCAGCGTTATTGAACAGGGGAGGTACGAGCAGTACTTC. The encoded protein is CSVIEQGRYEQYF.

This clonotype showed up many times. The rearrangement uses TRBV4-3 and TRBJ1-5; D is unclear. There are 17 residues in the CDR3. Trimming shortened V by 0 bases and J by 2 bases, and 14 bases separated the two germline ends. Germline CDR1 and CDR2: LGHNA and YSLEER. The DNA of the CDR3 is TGCGCCAGCAGCCAAGAGGCGAACGCTAGGGGCAATCAGCCCCAGCATTTT. Translated: CASSQEANARGNQPQHF.

The chain is built from TRBV24-1 and TRBJ2-7; 10 bases agree with TRBD2. The CDR3 runs 15 residues. Losses at the gene ends were 6 bases for V and 4 bases for J; bases not matched to a gene: 8. Germline V gene lookup returns CDR1 KGHDR and CDR2 SFDVKD. The CDR3 nucleotides read TGTGCCACCAGTAGGAGCGGGAGGGCGGATTACGAGCAGTACTTC. Its translation is CATSRSGRADYEQYF.

The table lists this clonotype with a few counts. The rearrangement links TRBV6-7 to TRBJ1-2, with TRBD1 as a possible D gene (5 bases). TRBV6-7 falls under the ORF class, with uncertain function. V lost 10 bases, J lost 2 bases, and 11 bases lay in between. The CDR3 spans 12 residues. DNA for the CDR3: TGTGCCAACAGACCAGGGAACTATGGCTACACCTTC. Its translation: CANRPGNYGYTF.

This clonotype was counted at least ten times. The chain links TRBV6-1 to TRBJ2-5; unclear D gene. The CDR3 contains 13 residues. The germline V gene has CDR1 MNHNS and CDR2 SASEGT. With 1 base removed from V and 4 bases from J, the gap between germline ends came to 7 bases. Here the CDR3 DNA reads TGTGCCAGCAGTGAAGATCTGGGAGAGACCCAGTACTTC. It specifies CASSEDLGETQYF.

The rearrangement uses TRBV3-1 and TRBJ1-2; D not resolved. V was pared by 3 bases and J by 8 bases, with 16 bases between. Germline V gives CDR1 LGHDT, CDR2 YNNKEL (reference sequence). CDR3 length: 14 amino acids. The CDR3 region has the DNA TGTGCCAGCAGCCATTCCGGGATTTTGCGGGGCTACACCTTC. Its protein is CASSHSGILRGYTF.

This clonotype has ten or more counts. This sequence joins TRBV5-4 and TRBJ2-3; TRBD2 aligns across 7 bases. The CDR3 totals 15 residues. Germline V gene lookup returns CDR1 SGHNT and CDR2 YYREEE (reference sequence). With 4 bases clipped from V and 4 bases from J, the junction kept 9 bases outside the gene matches. This chain's CDR3 is CASSMAAGEADTQYF. The CDR3 DNA is TGTGCCAGCAGCATGGCTGCGGGAGAGGCAGATACGCAGTATTTT.

The rearrangement links TRBV19 to TRBJ1-6; D gene unclear. Per germline, CDR1 LNHDA and CDR2 SQIVND (reference sequence). The V end lost 4 bases, the J end lost 9 bases, and 16 bases lay between the germline ends. The CDR3 covers 15 residues. The CDR3 DNA sequence: TGTGCCAGTAGTACCGCCGGCGGGCGAGGTTCACCCCTCCACTTT. Translation gives CASSTAGGRGSPLHF.

The count of this clonotype is one. V and J are TRBV7-9 and TRBJ2-7, with a weak D call TRBD2 (5 bases). The germline V gene has CDR1 SEHNR and CDR2 FQNEAQ (reference sequence). The CDR3 has 14 amino acids. V dropped 5 bases and J dropped 2 bases, with 13 bases sitting between them. The CDR3, as DNA: TGTGCCAGCAGCCCCTGGACGACTACCTACGAGCAGTACTTC. Amino acids: CASSPWTTTYEQYF.

This clonotype was observed a few times. A much bigger clone sits one base away, suggesting this may be a read error. The chain carries TRBV7-2 and TRBJ2-7; TRBD2 agrees at 11 bases. The CDR3 length is 15 residues. The germline V gene has CDR1 SGHTA and CDR2 FQGNSA. The CDR3 sequence: CASTGSGGARNEQHF. The CDR3 coding sequence is TGTGCCAGCACCGGTAGCGGGGGGGCCCGAAACGAGCAGCACTTC.

The genes are TRBV10-3 and TRBJ2-7; the match to TRBD1 covers 10 bases. The CDR3 is 13 amino acids. Germline CDR1 is ENHRY and CDR2 is SYGVKD. V dropped 10 bases and J dropped 3; count of bases not matched to a gene: 6. The CDR3 region has the DNA TGTGCCACTGGACAGGGGGGCGGCTACGAGCAGTACTTC. It translates to CATGQGGGYEQYF.

The table lists this clonotype with a few counts. A read error may explain this, as a much larger clone is one base away. This chain uses TRBV7-2 with TRBJ2-7; 8 nucleotides match TRBD1. V lost 5 bases, J lost 8 bases, and 20 bases stayed unmatched. Germline CDR1 SGHTA, CDR2 FQGNSA. The CDR3 sequence is 17 residues long. CDR3 DNA sequence: TGTGCCAGCAGCACCCGTACAGGGGGAGGTAGTCCTGGGCAGCAGTACTTC. Translated: CASSTRTGGGSPGQQYF.

In this sample, this clonotype turned up many times. V usage is TRBV12-3 or TRBV12-4 and J usage is TRBJ2-5; 14 positions match TRBD2. CDR3 length equals 18 residues. After removal of 8 bases from V and 5 bases from J, the junction contained 16 bases not matched to a gene. The CDR3 loop reads CASLSRTSGRRQVETQYF. CDR3 DNA sequence: TGTGCCAGCCTATCACGGACTAGCGGGAGGCGTCAGGTGGAGACCCAGTACTTC.

This clonotype was detected ten times or more. The chain recombines TRBV7-9 with TRBJ2-2; no definite D call. The CDR3 is made up of 12 amino acids. V was pared by 5 bases and J by 6 bases, with 7 bases between. Germline lookup yields CDR1 SEHNR and CDR2 FQNEAQ (reference sequence). The CDR3 sequence is CASSPAPGELFF. In nucleotides, the CDR3 is TGTGCCAGCAGCCCCGCCCCCGGGGAGCTGTTTTTT.

At least ten counts were recorded for this clonotype. The chain carries TRBV11-2 and TRBJ2-7; no reliable D call. V was pared by 0 bases and J by 2 bases, with 11 bases between. The CDR3 extends over 15 amino acids. In germline, CDR1 is SGHAT, CDR2 FQNNGV. CDR3 bases: TGTGCCAGCAGCTTAGATATAATAGCCACCTACGAGCAGTACTTC. It encodes CASSLDIIATYEQYF.

By share, this clonotype counts as medium-sized (0.01 to 0.1%). This chain connects TRBV14 to TRBJ2-2, with D possibly being TRBD2 (5 bases). The V end lost 0 bases, the J end lost 0 bases, and 8 bases lay between the germline ends. The CDR3 has 16 residues. The germline V gene has CDR1 SGHDN and CDR2 FVKESK. The CDR3 DNA follows: TGTGCCAGCAGCCAAGAGGGCGGGCCGAACACCGGGGAGCTGTTTTTT. Translating gives CASSQEGGPNTGELFF.

About this clonotype itself: This CDR3 is missing its conserved last phenylalanine or tryptophan, likely due to a read error. The genes are TRBV19 and TRBJ2-1; 9 positions match TRBD2. This CDR3 region has 16 residues. Germline values: CDR1 LNHDA, CDR2 SQIVND (reference sequence). As DNA, the CDR3 is TGTGCTAGTAGTACAAGACTAGCGGTTAACCACAATGAGCAGTTCTCC. It codes for CASSTRLAVNHNEQFS.

Many counts were recorded for this clonotype. The genes are TRBV12-3 or TRBV12-4 and TRBJ1-2; D remains unclear. Trimming stripped 2 bases from V and 6 bases from J, with 7 bases between. CDR3 length: 12 residues. The CDR3 sequence is CASSLPGNGYTF. The CDR3 nucleotides are TGTGCCAGCAGTTTACCCGGGAATGGCTACACCTTC.

This clonotype was counted at least ten times. This clone may be a read error of a much larger clone one base away. This sequence joins TRBV20-1 and TRBJ1-2; TRBD1 might be the D (5 bases). This CDR3 has 14 residues. Germline CDR1 reads DFQATT; CDR2 reads SNEGSKA (reference sequence). DNA for the CDR3: TGCAGTGCTGGCCTTGGGACTGCAAACTCTGGCTACACCTTC. Translating gives CSAGLGTANSGYTF.

This clonotype was counted between two and nine times. The rearrangement joins TRBV2 to TRBJ1-4, with D tentatively TRBD1 (6 bases). Germline V lookup: CDR1 SNHLY, CDR2 FYNNEI. V was cut by 7 bases and J by 8 bases, with 11 bases left in between. The CDR3 consists of 12 residues. CDR3 sequence reads: CASNRVGEKLFF. CDR3 DNA: TGTGCCAGCAACAGGGTTGGAGAAAAACTGTTTTTT.

This chain joins TRBV6-2 or TRBV6-3 and TRBJ2-7; D remains ambiguous. The CDR3 sequence is 12 residues long. CDR1 and CDR2 from the germline V gene are MNHEY and SVGEGT. V was shortened by 8 bases and J by 6 bases, with 14 bases between the two germline ends. The CDR3 sequence is CASPARTSEQYF. CDR3 nucleotides: TGTGCCAGCCCCGCCCGGACGTCCGAGCAGTACTTC.

The V call is TRBV2, the J call TRBJ1-4, with 8 bases matching TRBD1. The V gene end was trimmed by 4 bases and the J gene end by 7 bases; junction bases not matched to a gene: 5. The CDR3 sequence is 14 residues long. Germline assignment: CDR1 SNHLY and CDR2 FYNNEI. The CDR3 DNA follows: TGTGCCAGCAGTGCTTACAGGGGGGGTGAAAAACTGTTTTTT. This gives the protein CASSAYRGGEKLFF. Drawing the rest from reference TRBV2 and TRBJ1-4, the complete variable domain is EPEVTQTPSHQVTQMGQEVILRCVPISNHLYFYWYRQILGQKVEFLVSFYNNEISEKSEIFDDQFSVERPDGSNFTLKIRSTKLEDSAMYFCASSAYRGGEKLFFGSGTQLSVL.

The chain is built from TRBV29-1 and TRBJ2-1, with D perhaps matching TRBD2 (6 bases). The germline V gene has CDR1 SQVTM and CDR2 ANQGSEA. The CDR3 has 13 residues. Between the trimmed V and J ends, which lost 7 bases and 3 bases, there was a span of 13 bases. The CDR3 region has the DNA TGCAGCGGGGGTGGGGGGATCTACAATGAGCAGTTCTTC. Translation gives CSGGGGIYNEQFF.